These T cell receptor beta chains were read from a single sample in a study of blood T cells in healthy people across ages. In TCRdb, the 5' RACE reads were re-called with MiXCR into one record per CDR3 protein. The data show over 600,000 distinct CDR3 sequences, roughly two fifths seen once. Sequenced input: blood. These receptors all come from a man older than 75 in good health. The CDR3 runs from the conserved cysteine through the conserved F or W. D genes are given only for firm matches. Some rows have no size entry. The others give once, few or many, or a class for an expanded clone.

v_call	j_call	d_call	clone_size	cdr3_nt	cdr3_aa
TRBV28	TRBJ1-2	.	few	TGTGCCAGCAGCTCCAAACAGGTTTGGGGCTATGGCTACACCTTC	CASSSKQVWGYGYTF
TRBV29-1	TRBJ1-2	TRBD1	.	TGCAGCGTGATCGTGGACAGGGTTAACACCTTC	CSVIVDRVNTF
TRBV3-1	TRBJ2-7	TRBD1	once	TGTGCCAGCAGCCCCCGACAGGGTTCGCTGAACGAGCAGTACTTC	CASSPRQGSLNEQYF
TRBV29-1	TRBJ2-5	.	many	TGCAGCGTGGGGTCGGAGACCCAGTACTTC	CSVGSETQYF
TRBV5-1	TRBJ2-1	TRBD1	few	TGCGCCAGCAGCTCGACAGGGGATAGGTACAATGAGCAGTTCTTC	CASSSTGDRYNEQFF
TRBV6-5	TRBJ1-2	.	few	TGTGCCAGCAGCTCAGGGTACGGTAGTGGCTACACCTTC	CASSSGYGSGYTF
TRBV3-1	TRBJ2-7	.	few	TGTGCCAGCAGCCAAGACACGGAGGGACGAGGAAGCGGGCAGTACTTC	CASSQDTEGRGSGQYF
TRBV4-1	TRBJ2-5	TRBD2	.	TGCGCCAGCAGCCAGTCCGGGACTAAGAGAGAGACCCAGTACTTC	CASSQSGTKRETQYF
TRBV6-5	TRBJ2-5	TRBD1	few	TGTGCCAGCAGTTACCCTATCGGGGCAGGGGGCCTCGGTGAGACCCAGTACTTC	CASSYPIGAGGLGETQYF
TRBV20-1	TRBJ2-1	TRBD2	many	TGCAGTGCTAGGCGGACTAGCGGGAGTCTAGACAATGAGCAGTTCTTC	CSARRTSGSLDNEQFF
TRBV6-2/TRBV6-3	TRBJ2-5	.	.	TGTGCCAGCCGCCCAGGCCTGGGACCTCCAATGGAGACCCAGTACTTC	CASRPGLGPPMETQYF
TRBV7-9	TRBJ2-4	TRBD1	few	TGTGCCAGCAGCGCGGGACAGGGGGGAGCCAAAAACATTCAGTACTTC	CASSAGQGGAKNIQYF
TRBV14	TRBJ2-3	.	few	TGTGCCAGCAGCCAAAGTTGGTCAGTAGCAGATACGCAGTATTTT	CASSQSWSVADTQYF
TRBV2	TRBJ2-1	TRBD2	few	TGTGCCACACTCGGGACTAGGGTCAATGAGCAGTTCTTC	CATLGTRVNEQFF